The next 26 T cell receptor beta chains were all read from a single sample in a study of blood T cells in healthy people across ages. A sample-barcoded 5' primer and a J-beta primer mix were used in a second PCR of roughly 6 to 11 cycles. One entry per CDR3 protein, called by TCRdb with MiXCR from the 5' RACE reads. This table holds about 800,000 distinct CDR3 sequences, roughly 60% found once. The sequenced sample was blood. All receptors come from a man aged 25-45 years in good health.

This clonotype was detected a few times. This rearrangement joins TRBV5-1 to TRBJ2-7, with a possible D match to TRBD1 (5 bases). This CDR3 spans 14 amino acids. Trimming removed 4 bases at V and 5 bases at J, with 16 bases between. Looked up from germline, CDR1 is SGHRS and CDR2 is YFSETQ. In nucleotides, the CDR3 is TGCGCCAGCAGCGGGTTTGGACATATGAACGAGCAGTACTTC. This translates into CASSGFGHMNEQYF.

The gene calls are TRBV7-6 and TRBJ2-5; TRBD2 might be the D (5 bases). CDR3 length: 14 amino acids. Germline lookup yields CDR1 SGHVS and CDR2 FNYEAQ. V lost 1 base, J lost 5 bases, and 11 bases lay in between. DNA of the CDR3: TGTGCCAGCAGCTTAGTTTCGGGGATGGAGACCCAGTACTTC. It codes for CASSLVSGMETQYF.

This rearrangement joins TRBV28 to TRBJ2-5, with D perhaps being TRBD1 or TRBD2 (5 bases each). Trimming cost V 5 bases and J 6 bases, with 13 bases left between them. CDR1 is MDHEN, CDR2 SYDVKM, per germline. The CDR3 contains 13 residues. CDR3 nucleotide sequence: TGTGCCAGCAGTCCCCTGGGGGTTCAGACCCAGTACTTC. This codes for CASSPLGVQTQYF.

The chain links TRBV20-1 to TRBJ2-7, with 9 bases fitting TRBD1. Germline loops: CDR1 DFQATT, CDR2 SNEGSKA (reference sequence). There are 13 residues in the CDR3. The V and J ends lost 5 bases and 3 bases, in that order; junction bases with no gene match: 5. CDR3 protein: CSAAGTGNYEQYF. In DNA, the CDR3 is TGCAGTGCTGCCGGGACAGGGAACTACGAGCAGTACTTC.

This CDR3 is CARSTGPYQETQYF. The DNA for the CDR3 is TGTGCCAGATCCACCGGGCCTTACCAAGAGACCCAGTACTTC. This chain joins TRBV30 and TRBJ2-5, with D unclear. The ends were cut back, 8 bases at V and 0 bases at J, with 16 bases in the middle. CDR3 length: 14 amino acids. Germline V CDR1 and CDR2: GTSNPN, SVGIG (reference sequence).

This clonotype turned up a few times. The chain has TRBV12-3 or TRBV12-4 and TRBJ1-1; D remains unclear. V lost 5 bases and J 0 bases, leaving 10 bases between the germline ends. The CDR3 loop spans 14 amino acids. This CDR3 reads CASSTWTVNTEAFF. CDR3 nucleotide sequence: TGTGCCAGCAGTACCTGGACGGTGAACACTGAAGCTTTCTTT.

The chain carries TRBV6-6 and TRBJ2-7; D unresolved. Germline lookup yields CDR1 MNHNY and CDR2 SVGAGI (reference sequence). Trimming removed 6 bases at V and 5 bases at J, with 11 bases between. The CDR3 consists of 12 residues. Written as DNA, the CDR3 is TGTGCCAGCAGGGGTGCCTCGGACGAGCAGTACTTC. Its protein product is CASRGASDEQYF.

The chain employs TRBV30 and TRBJ2-7; the D is unclear. The CDR3 is 13 amino acids. Deletions cut 3 bases from V and 2 bases from J, with 11 bases between. Germline V gives CDR1 GTSNPN, CDR2 SVGIG (reference sequence). The CDR3 region has the DNA TGTGCCTGGAGAGGCGTCAGAACCTACGAGCAGTACTTC. Translation gives CAWRGVRTYEQYF.

The chain is built from TRBV2 and TRBJ2-7; 8 bases match TRBD1. The junction had 13 bases not matched to a gene; V was cut back by 6 bases and J by 3 bases. This CDR3 has 16 residues. CDR1 and CDR2 (germline): SNHLY, FYNNEI. CDR3 loop: CASSVSRDRQGYEQYF. The CDR3 nucleotides are TGTGCCAGCAGCGTGTCCCGGGACAGGCAGGGCTACGAGCAGTACTTC.

This clonotype was counted once. Germline is not matched at one junction end, which may reflect a read error. The V call is TRBV25-1, the J call TRBJ2-1; 9 positions agree with TRBD2. Germline CDR1 reads MGHDK; CDR2 reads SYGVNS. CDR3 length equals 15 residues. DNA of the CDR3: TGTGCCAGCAGGGGACTAGCAGATCCCTACAATGGGCAGTTCTTC. Its protein is CASRGLADPYNGQFF. The whole variable domain, filled in from reference TRBV25-1 and TRBJ2-1, reads EADIYQTPRYLVIGTGKKITLECSQTMGHDKMYWYQQDPGMELHLIHYSYGVNSTEKGDLSSESTVSRIRTEHFPLTLESARPSHTSQYLCASRGLADPYNGQFFGPGTRLTVL.

The chain uses TRBV7-2 and TRBJ1-2; D remains ambiguous. V was trimmed by 1 base and J by 5 bases, leaving 11 bases between them. This CDR3 has 14 amino acids. The germline gives CDR1 SGHTA, CDR2 FQGNSA. CDR3 in amino acids: CASSLDPQQYGYTF. DNA of the CDR3: TGTGCCAGCAGCTTAGACCCACAACAATATGGCTACACCTTC.

V and J are TRBV28 and TRBJ2-1; D remains unclear. V gave up 5 bases and J gave up 10 bases, with 21 bases separating them. This CDR3 region has 15 residues. Germline assignment: CDR1 MDHEN and CDR2 SYDVKM. CDR3: CASSPVRHPQREQFF. As DNA, the CDR3 is TGTGCCAGCAGTCCCGTCCGGCACCCTCAGAGGGAGCAGTTCTTC.

This clonotype was found a few times. The chain uses TRBV3-1 and TRBJ2-5; 7 bases line up with TRBD1. The CDR3 covers 15 residues. Germline V gene lookup returns CDR1 LGHDT and CDR2 YNNKEL (reference sequence). Trimming cost V 1 base and J 0 bases; bases outside gene matches: 2. The CDR3 nucleotides read TGTGCCAGCAGCCAAGTCAGGGGGTACCAAGAGACCCAGTACTTC. The encoded protein is CASSQVRGYQETQYF.

The chain links TRBV6-2 or TRBV6-3 to TRBJ2-1, with 7 nucleotides matching TRBD1. The DNA end is more similar to TRBJ2-7, so the J call may be wrong. Germline assignment: CDR1 MNHEY and CDR2 SVGEGT. The CDR3 length is 15 residues. The DNA of the CDR3 is TGTGCCAGCAGTCGAGAGGACAGGACTTACAATGAGCAGTACTTC. This codes for CASSREDRTYNEQYF.

This chain links TRBV7-2 with TRBJ2-5, with 13 positions matching TRBD2. V lost 5 bases to trimming and J lost 6 bases; unmatched junction nucleotides: 15. Germline loops: CDR1 SGHTA, CDR2 FQGNSA. The CDR3 covers 18 residues. The CDR3 nucleotides read TGTGCCAGCAGCCCCTTCGGACTAGCGGGAGATGGTGGGCAGACCCAGTACTTC. Protein sequence: CASSPFGLAGDGGQTQYF.

The CDR3 loop reads CSASSRQGRGYTF. As DNA, the CDR3 is TGCAGTGCTAGCTCGAGACAGGGCAGGGGCTACACCTTC. The chain has TRBV20-1 and TRBJ1-2; 7 nucleotides align to TRBD1. The germline gives CDR1 DFQATT, CDR2 SNEGSKA (reference sequence). There are 13 residues in the CDR3. After removal of 3 bases from V and 8 bases from J, the junction contained 9 bases not matched to a gene.

This clonotype has a single count. The chain carries TRBV20-1 and TRBJ1-1, with D perhaps matching TRBD1 (5 bases). This CDR3 region has 13 residues. Germline lookup yields CDR1 DFQATT and CDR2 SNEGSKA (reference sequence). Trimming shortened V by 6 bases and J by 6 bases, and 17 bases separated the two germline ends. CDR3 sequence (DNA): TGCAGTGCCTCCACCGCAGGGTTGGCTGAAGCTTTCTTT. This codes for CSASTAGLAEAFF.

There are a few counts of this clonotype. The V gene is TRBV7-8, the J gene TRBJ1-1; D remains unclear. V was pared by 1 base and J by 3 bases, with 3 bases between. The germline CDR1 and CDR2 sequences are SGHVS and FQNEAQ. The CDR3 is 12 amino acids. This CDR3 reads CASSLVDTEAFF. The CDR3 DNA is TGTGCCAGCAGCTTAGTGGACACTGAAGCTTTCTTT.

V gene TRBV29-1 combines with J gene TRBJ2-7; D is possibly TRBD1 or TRBD2 (5 bases each). The length of the CDR3 is 9 residues. Germline-derived CDR1 and CDR2 are SQVTM and ANQGSEA. Trimming removed 6 bases at V and 11 bases at J, with 11 bases between. CDR3 loop: CSVDRDEYF. CDR3 coding DNA: TGCAGCGTGGACCGGGACGAGTACTTC.

This clonotype was detected a few times. J is TRBJ1-2 and V is TRBV20-1; D not certain. Per germline, CDR1 DFQATT and CDR2 SNEGSKA (reference sequence). The V and J ends lost 0 bases and 3 bases respectively, with 14 bases between them. There are 15 residues in the CDR3. This CDR3 is CSARDELALDYGYTF. Here the CDR3 DNA reads TGCAGTGCTAGAGATGAGCTGGCCTTAGACTATGGCTACACCTTC.

This sequence joins TRBV6-5 and TRBJ1-1; tentative D call: TRBD1 (5 bases). V gave up 2 bases and J gave up 6 bases, with 16 bases separating them. Germline V gives CDR1 MNHEY, CDR2 SVGAGI. The length of the CDR3 is 15 residues. CDR3 residues: CASSYAFGDPPEAFF. The CDR3 DNA follows: TGTGCCAGCAGTTACGCCTTCGGGGACCCCCCTGAAGCTTTCTTT.

The V and J genes are TRBV6-5 and TRBJ2-5, with D possibly matching TRBD2 (6 bases). This CDR3 spans 18 amino acids. Per germline, CDR1 MNHEY and CDR2 SVGAGI. Deletions cut 0 bases from V and 1 base from J, with 18 bases between. This chain's CDR3 is CASSYSIASVITQETQYF. The CDR3 region has the DNA TGTGCCAGCAGTTACTCGATCGCTAGCGTGATAACCCAAGAGACCCAGTACTTC.

This clonotype has just a few counts. The J gene is TRBJ2-1, the V gene TRBV7-2, with D hard to call. From germline, CDR1 is SGHTA and CDR2 FQGNSA. Between the trimmed V and J ends, which lost 4 bases and 9 bases, there was a span of 13 bases. The CDR3 totals 13 residues. The CDR3 DNA follows: TGTGCCAGCAGCTCAAACTCTCCGGGTGAGCAGTTCTTC. Protein sequence: CASSSNSPGEQFF.

This clonotype was picked up a small number of times. The chain recombines TRBV20-1 with TRBJ1-2; D not resolved. Germline CDR1 and CDR2: DFQATT and SNEGSKA (reference sequence). Trimming took 6 bases from V and 8 from J, leaving 16 bases between them. The CDR3 extends over 12 amino acids. The CDR3 spells CSADTLERGYTF. Written as DNA, the CDR3 is TGCAGTGCCGATACCCTAGAACGCGGCTACACCTTC.

As regards this clonotype: This may arise from a read error, as a much more abundant clone is one base away. The rearrangement uses TRBV7-2 and TRBJ2-7; no reliable D call. Germline V gene lookup returns CDR1 SGHTA and CDR2 FQGNSA. The CDR3 spans 11 residues. The CDR3 sequence is CASSSPYGQYF. The CDR3 bases are TGTGCCAGCAGCTCCCCCTACGGGCAGTACTTC.

This clonotype has a count of ten or more. The chain's CDR3 is CSGTGFYGYTF. CDR3 nucleotide sequence: TGCAGCGGGACAGGGTTCTATGGCTACACCTTC. The rearrangement links TRBV29-1 to TRBJ1-2; TRBD1 matches 8 bases. The junction had 2 bases not matched to a gene; V was cut back by 7 bases and J by 4 bases. Germline lookup yields CDR1 SQVTM and CDR2 ANQGSEA. The CDR3 covers 11 residues.